Each of the 13 T cell receptor beta chains below was sequenced from the same sample in a study of cytomegalovirus exposure and HLA in healthy donors (dated by TCRdb to about 2017). Library method: the immunoSEQ multiplex PCR assay. For the multiplex PCR, a mixture combining 60 forward primers for TCR Vbeta segments and 13 reverse primers for TCR Jbeta segments was used. TCRdb re-hosts the immuneACCESS table, in-frame sequences only. Its copies lack some clones; in the studies checked, an unresolved V gene accounts for under half of them, and the cause for the rest is not known. Recorded for this sample are about 180,000 clones; about 83% of them occurred a single time. The ten most abundant clones make up 4.8% of the sample. Sequencing input: PBMCs. The receptor set was obtained from a girl between 5 and 17 years old in good health and CMV-seropositive.

The chain recombines TRBV4-2 with TRBJ1-1; D is unresolved. Germline V CDR1 and CDR2: LGHNA, YNFKEQ. V lost 5 bases and J lost 1, with 5 bases in between. CDR3 length equals 12 residues. CDR3 residues: CASSGKNTEAFF. The CDR3 DNA is TGTGCCAGCAGCGGCAAGAACACTGAAGCTTTCTTT.

The chain employs TRBV11-3 and TRBJ2-1; 8 nucleotides align to TRBD2. V trimming: 4 bases; J trimming: 0 bases; junction bases outside the gene matches: 5. The CDR3 sequence is 16 residues long. The germline V gene encodes CDR1 SGHNT and CDR2 YENEEA. CDR3 in amino acids: CASSSKRGNSYNEQFF. DNA for the CDR3: TGTGCCAGCAGCTCGAAGCGGGGGAACTCCTACAATGAGCAGTTCTTC. Together with reference TRBV11-3 and TRBJ2-1, the CDR3 gives the full variable domain: EAGVVQSPRYKIIEKKQPVAFWCNPISGHNTLYWYLQNLGQGPELLIRYENEEAVDDSQLPKDRFSAERLKGVDSTLKIQPAELGDSAVYLCASSSKRGNSYNEQFFGPGTRLTVL.

The V gene is TRBV2, the J gene TRBJ2-7, with 8 bases fitting TRBD1. With V trimmed by 1 base and J by 3 bases, 2 bases remained unmatched. Germline V gene sequence: CDR1 SNHLY, CDR2 FYNNEI. CDR3 length: 14 residues. The CDR3 spells CASSEGTGFYEQYF. Here the CDR3 DNA reads TGTGCCAGCAGTGAAGGGACAGGGTTCTACGAGCAGTACTTC. Looking up the rest from reference TRBV2 and TRBJ2-7 gives the full variable domain: EPEVTQTPSHQVTQMGQEVILRCVPISNHLYFYWYRQILGQKVEFLVSFYNNEISEKSEIFDDQFSVERPDGSNFTLKIRSTKLEDSAMYFCASSEGTGFYEQYFGPGTRLTVT.

This chain connects TRBV10-2 to TRBJ2-1; the match to TRBD2 covers 9 bases. Germline V gives CDR1 WSHSY, CDR2 SAAADI. This CDR3 is built from 14 residues. The V gene end was trimmed by 10 bases and the J gene end by 7 bases; junction bases not matched to a gene: 11. Written as DNA, the CDR3 is TGCGCCAACCCGACTAGCGGAGTCTCAAATGAGCAGTTCTTC. Protein: CANPTSGVSNEQFF.

The CDR3 DNA reads as TGTGCCAGCAGCGTACAAGGCGGGGTGAACACTGAAGCTTTCTTT. Its protein product is CASSVQGGVNTEAFF. The gene calls are TRBV9 and TRBJ1-1; D not resolved. Looked up from germline, CDR1 is SGDLS and CDR2 is YYNGEE. V was trimmed by 1 base and J by 0 bases, leaving 10 bases between them. The CDR3 extends over 15 amino acids. Full variable domain (remainder filled in from reference TRBV9 and TRBJ1-1): DSGVTQTPKHLITATGQRVTLRCSPRSGDLSVYWYQQSLDQGLQFLIQYYNGEERAKGNILERFSAQQFPDLHSELNLSSLELGDSALYFCASSVQGGVNTEAFFGQGTRLTVV.

The rearrangement links TRBV4-1 to TRBJ1-1; D is uncertain. The CDR3 has 15 amino acids. Trimming cost V 1 base and J 1 base, with 10 bases left between them. Germline V CDR1 and CDR2: MGHRA, YSYEKL. CDR3 amino acids: CASSQVWRANTEAFF. CDR3 sequence (DNA): TGCGCCAGCAGCCAAGTGTGGAGGGCGAACACTGAAGCTTTCTTT.

The V call is TRBV6-5, the J call TRBJ1-1; D ambiguous. The V gene lost 7 bases and the J gene lost 4 bases, with 16 bases spanning the gap. This CDR3 has 14 amino acids. Germline CDR1 and CDR2: MNHEY and SVGAGI. In DNA, the CDR3 is TGTGCCAGCACCCGAGGGATCACTGGCACTGAAGCTTTCTTT. It yields the protein CASTRGITGTEAFF.

The chain recombines TRBV6-6 with TRBJ1-6; a weak D match, TRBD1 (5 bases). V shed 10 bases and J shed 7 bases, with 14 bases lying between them. CDR3 length equals 13 residues. Germline CDR1 is MNHNY and CDR2 is SVGAGI (reference sequence). DNA for the CDR3: TGTGCCATCCGGGACTCGGGCAATTCACCCCTCCACTTT. It yields the protein CAIRDSGNSPLHF.

The chain links TRBV30 to TRBJ1-2; D is unresolved. The CDR3 has 12 residues. V was pared by 4 bases and J by 7 bases, with 13 bases between. Germline V gives CDR1 GTSNPN, CDR2 SVGIG (reference sequence). In DNA, the CDR3 is TGTGCCTGGATCGTCGGAGGTCGTGGCTACACCTTC. The encoded protein is CAWIVGGRGYTF. Variable domain in full (rest from reference TRBV30 and TRBJ1-2): SQTIHQWPATLVQPVGSPLSLECTVEGTSNPNLYWYRQAAGRGLQLLFYSVGIGQISSEVPQNLSASRPQDRQFILSSKKLLLSDSGFYLCAWIVGGRGYTFGSGTRLTVV.

This sequence joins TRBV7-9 and TRBJ2-3; possibly TRBD1 for D (5 bases). The CDR3 spans 14 residues. V was clipped by 2 bases and J by 6 bases, with 12 bases between them. The germline V gene has CDR1 SEHNR and CDR2 FQNEAQ (reference sequence). The DNA for the CDR3 is TGTGCCAGCAGCTTATCAGGGCTTAGGGATACGCAGTATTTT. Translated: CASSLSGLRDTQYF.

The chain uses TRBV5-6 and TRBJ1-1, with TRBD1 identical over 7 bases. With 4 bases clipped from V and 0 bases from J, the junction kept 12 bases outside the gene matches. CDR3 size: 17 residues. Germline V lookup: CDR1 SGHDT, CDR2 YYEEEE. CDR3 region: CASSPTGEPSLNTEAFF. CDR3 coding DNA: TGTGCCAGCAGCCCCACAGGGGAGCCTTCCTTGAACACTGAAGCTTTCTTT.

V usage is TRBV6-5 and J usage is TRBJ1-5; the D is unclear. The CDR3 covers 14 residues. With 2 bases removed from V and 5 bases from J, the gap between germline ends came to 10 bases. From germline, CDR1 is MNHEY and CDR2 SVGAGI. The CDR3 region is CASSYVLSYQPQHF. The CDR3 bases are TGTGCCAGCAGTTACGTCCTTTCCTATCAGCCCCAGCATTTT.

The rearrangement uses TRBV29-1 and TRBJ1-4; a weak D match, TRBD1 (5 bases). The CDR3 has 15 residues. The germline V and J ends were trimmed by 1 base and 7 bases, with 16 bases remaining between them. Germline V gene data show CDR1 as SQVTM and CDR2 as ANQGSEA. CDR3: CSVEGGTSGGEKLFF. In DNA, the CDR3 is TGCAGCGTTGAAGGAGGCACCTCCGGGGGTGAAAAACTGTTTTTT.